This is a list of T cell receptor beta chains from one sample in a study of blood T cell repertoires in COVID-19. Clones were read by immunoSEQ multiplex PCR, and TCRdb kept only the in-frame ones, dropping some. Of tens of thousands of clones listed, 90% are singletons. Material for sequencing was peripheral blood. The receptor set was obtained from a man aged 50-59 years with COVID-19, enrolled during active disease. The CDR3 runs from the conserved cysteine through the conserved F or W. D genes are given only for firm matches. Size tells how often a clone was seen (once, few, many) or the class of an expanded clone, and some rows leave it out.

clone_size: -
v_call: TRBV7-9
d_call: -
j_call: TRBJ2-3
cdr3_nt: TGTGCCAGCAGTCAACTTTTGGATACGCAGTATTTT
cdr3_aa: CASSQLLDTQYF

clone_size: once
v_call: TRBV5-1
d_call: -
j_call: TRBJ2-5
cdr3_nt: TGCGCCAGCAGCTTGCGAGAGACCCAGTACTTC
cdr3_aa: CASSLRETQYF

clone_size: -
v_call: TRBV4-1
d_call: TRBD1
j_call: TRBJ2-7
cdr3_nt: TGCGCCAGCAGCCAACCGGGACAGCACTACGAGCAGTACTTC
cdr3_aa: CASSQPGQHYEQYF

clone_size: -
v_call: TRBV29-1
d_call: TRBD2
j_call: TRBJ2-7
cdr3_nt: TGCAGCGTTGAAGGGACTAGCGGGAGTGCCGACGAGCAGTACTTC
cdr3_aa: CSVEGTSGSADEQYF

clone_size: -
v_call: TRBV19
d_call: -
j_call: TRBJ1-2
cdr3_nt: TGTGCCAGTAGGACTGGGAACTATGGCTACACCTTC
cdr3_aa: CASRTGNYGYTF

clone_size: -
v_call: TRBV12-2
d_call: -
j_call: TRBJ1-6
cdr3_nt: TGTGCAAGTCGCTTAGAGTCCCTTTCGGGACAAAGGGTGGATGGGTCACCCCTCCACTTT
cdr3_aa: CASRLESLSGQRVDGSPLHF

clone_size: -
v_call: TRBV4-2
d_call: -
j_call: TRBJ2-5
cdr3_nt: TGTGCCAGCAGCCAAGACAGGGAGACCCAGTACTTC
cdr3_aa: CASSQDRETQYF

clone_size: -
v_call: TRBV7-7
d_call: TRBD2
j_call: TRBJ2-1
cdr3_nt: TGTGCTAGCAGCTCCCTAGCGGGAGTGGAGAATGAGCAGTTCTTC
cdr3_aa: CASSSLAGVENEQFF

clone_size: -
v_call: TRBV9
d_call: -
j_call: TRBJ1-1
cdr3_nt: TGTGCCAGCAGCGTAGAGGGGAATATGAACACTGAAGCTTTCTTT
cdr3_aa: CASSVEGNMNTEAFF

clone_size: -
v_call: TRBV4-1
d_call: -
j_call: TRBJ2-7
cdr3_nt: TGCGCCAGCAGCCAACTGACTGAGGGCTACGAGCAGTACTTC
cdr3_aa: CASSQLTEGYEQYF

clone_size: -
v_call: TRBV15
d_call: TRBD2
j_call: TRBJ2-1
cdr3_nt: TGTGCCACCAGCGCGGGACTAGCGGACTACAATGAGCAGTTCTTC
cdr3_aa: CATSAGLADYNEQFF

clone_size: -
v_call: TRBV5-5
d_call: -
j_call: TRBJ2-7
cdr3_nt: TGTGCCAGCAGCTTGAATCACGGGGGATACTACGAGCAGTACTTC
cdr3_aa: CASSLNHGGYYEQYF

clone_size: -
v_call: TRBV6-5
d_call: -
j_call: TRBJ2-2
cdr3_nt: TGTGCCAGCAGCTCGACAGGGAACACCGGGGAGCTGTTTTTT
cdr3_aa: CASSSTGNTGELFF

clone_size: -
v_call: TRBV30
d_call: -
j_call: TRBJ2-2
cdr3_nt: TGTGCCTGGAGAGGCAGGGTAAACACCGGGGAGCTGTTTTTT
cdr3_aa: CAWRGRVNTGELFF

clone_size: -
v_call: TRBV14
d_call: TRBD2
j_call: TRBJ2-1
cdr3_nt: TGTGCCAGCAGCCAACCCGGCGGTTGGACTAGAGAGCAGTTCTTC
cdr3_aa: CASSQPGGWTREQFF

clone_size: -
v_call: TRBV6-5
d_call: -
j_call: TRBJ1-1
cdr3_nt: TGTGCCAGCACAGACCACGGGAACGACGCTGAAGCTTTCTTT
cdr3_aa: CASTDHGNDAEAFF

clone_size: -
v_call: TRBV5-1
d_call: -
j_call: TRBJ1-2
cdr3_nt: TGCGCCAGCAGCTACCTACCCCCAGGACAGAGCTATGGCTACACCTTC
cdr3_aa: CASSYLPPGQSYGYTF

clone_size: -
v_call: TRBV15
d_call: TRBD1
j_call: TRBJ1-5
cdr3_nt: TGTGCCACCAGCTACGACAGGGTGGCGGGTCAGCCCCAGCATTTT
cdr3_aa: CATSYDRVAGQPQHF

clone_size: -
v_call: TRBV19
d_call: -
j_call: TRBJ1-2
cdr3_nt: TGTGCCAGTAGTTTTGCAGGGGTAACGGGGTCCCATGGCTACACCTTC
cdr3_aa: CASSFAGVTGSHGYTF

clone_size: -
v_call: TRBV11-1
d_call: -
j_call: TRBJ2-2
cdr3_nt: TGTGCCAGCAGCTTAGGATCCTCGGGCGGGGAGCTGTTTTTT
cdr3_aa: CASSLGSSGGELFF

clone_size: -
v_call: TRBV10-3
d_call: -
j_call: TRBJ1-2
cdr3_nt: TGTGCCATCAGGCCGGCAGGGTCGGACTATGGCTACACCTTC
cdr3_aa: CAIRPAGSDYGYTF

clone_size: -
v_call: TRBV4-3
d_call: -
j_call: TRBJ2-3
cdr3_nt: TGCGCCAGCAGCCAAGCGCTAGCAGCAGATACGCAGTATTTT
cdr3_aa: CASSQALAADTQYF

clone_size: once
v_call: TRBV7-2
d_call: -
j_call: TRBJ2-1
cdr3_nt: TGTGCCAGCAGCTTACTGGGGGGTGAGCAGTTCTTC
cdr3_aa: CASSLLGGEQFF